This TCR beta chain was identified during a study of cytomegalovirus exposure and HLA in healthy donors. About the research overall: Researchers previously reported finding just under 120 million unique TCR beta sequences from around 200 million T cells.

Study-wide findings and caveats: In a later analysis, at a false discovery rate of 0.05, some 17,000 TCR beta sequences were associated with HLA alleles. Productive status was seen about 90% or about 30% of the time for most TCR beta V segments in an earlier analysis.

About this clone: Its matching antigen is unknown.

Primers: 60 Vbeta forward and 13 Jbeta reverse. TCRdb's table, derived via immunoSEQ multiplex PCR, lists solely in-frame clones and lacks some. The sample has under 110,000 clones, roughly 74% seen once. Germline V gene sequence: CDR1 SGHRS, CDR2 YFSETQ. CDR3 length: 14 amino acids. V lost 0 bases to trimming and J lost 0 bases, with 7 bases between them. This TCR was recovered from a man between 35 and 55 years old in good health and CMV-seronegative. Input material: PBMCs. This sequence joins TRBV5-1 and TRBJ2-7, with D unclear. This CDR3 reads CASSLVDNSYEQYF. CDR3 in DNA: TGCGCCAGCAGCTTGGTCGACAACTCCTACGAGCAGTACTTC.